These T cell receptor beta chains were read from a single sample in a study of control samples from healthy donors and cancer patients. Sequencing was performed with immunoSEQ multiplex PCR; in TCRdb, only in-frame clones are kept and a portion is missing. The top ten clones hold over 15% of a sample with 93,000 or so clones, roughly 90% of them seen once. Sequenced: PBMCs. The receptors come from a man aged 55 to 70 with lung cancer. Each CDR3 is given with its conserved first and last residue. A D gene is named only where the DNA matches it firmly. For some rows the clone size is stated as once, few or many, or as a class when expanded; others skip it.

j_call: TRBJ1-5; clone_size: .; d_call: .; v_call: TRBV30; cdr3_nt: TGTGCCTGGAACCCGAATGACAATCAGCCCCAGCATTTT; cdr3_aa: CAWNPNDNQPQHF
j_call: TRBJ2-1; clone_size: .; d_call: .; v_call: TRBV24-1; cdr3_nt: TGTGCCACCAGCGACAGGTTGGCCTCCTACAATGAGCAGTTCTTC; cdr3_aa: CATSDRLASYNEQFF
j_call: TRBJ1-2; clone_size: .; d_call: TRBD1; v_call: TRBV4-2; cdr3_nt: TGTGCCAGCAGCCAAGGGGACAGTAATGCTTCTGGCTACACCTTC; cdr3_aa: CASSQGDSNASGYTF
j_call: TRBJ1-1; clone_size: .; d_call: .; v_call: TRBV21-1; cdr3_nt: TGTGCCAGCAGCAAAGCGCGCAGCTTGAACACTGAAGCTTTCTTT; cdr3_aa: CASSKARSLNTEAFF
j_call: TRBJ2-7; clone_size: .; d_call: .; v_call: TRBV4-2; cdr3_nt: TGTGCCAGCAGCCAGAGCTCCTACGAGCAGTACTTC; cdr3_aa: CASSQSSYEQYF
j_call: TRBJ1-2; clone_size: .; d_call: TRBD1; v_call: TRBV11-1; cdr3_nt: TGTGCCAGCAGCTCTTCCCGGACAGGAGTTAACTATGGCTACACCTTC; cdr3_aa: CASSSSRTGVNYGYTF
j_call: TRBJ1-1; clone_size: .; d_call: .; v_call: TRBV9; cdr3_nt: TGTGCCAGCAGCAACGGACAGACGAACACTGAAGCTTTCTTT; cdr3_aa: CASSNGQTNTEAFF
j_call: TRBJ1-1; clone_size: .; d_call: .; v_call: TRBV3-1/TRBV3-2; cdr3_nt: TGTGCCAGCAGCCACCGACGGAAGAACACTGAAGCTTTCTTT; cdr3_aa: CASSHRRKNTEAFF
j_call: TRBJ2-3; clone_size: once; d_call: .; v_call: TRBV7-9; cdr3_nt: TGTGCCAGCAGCTTTTCGAGCACAGATACGCAGTATTTT; cdr3_aa: CASSFSSTDTQYF
j_call: TRBJ2-7; clone_size: .; d_call: .; v_call: TRBV7-8; cdr3_nt: TGTGCCAGCAGCTTAGCCTTCACCGGGGCCGGCGGCGGGCCTCTCTACGAGCAGTACTTC; cdr3_aa: CASSLAFTGAGGGPLYEQYF
j_call: TRBJ2-6; clone_size: .; d_call: .; v_call: TRBV5-1; cdr3_nt: TGCGCCAGCAGCTTGGCGTCCTCTGGGGCCAACGTCCTGACTTTC; cdr3_aa: CASSLASSGANVLTF
j_call: TRBJ1-5; clone_size: .; d_call: .; v_call: TRBV7-9; cdr3_nt: TGTGCCAGCAGCTTAGCGCCAGGTCTGGAGTATAGCAATCAGCCCCAGCATTTT; cdr3_aa: CASSLAPGLEYSNQPQHF
j_call: TRBJ2-3; clone_size: .; d_call: TRBD2; v_call: TRBV3-1/TRBV3-2; cdr3_nt: TGTGCCAGCAGCCAAGACCCCCCGAAGCGGGGGGGCCGAGATACGCAGTATTTT; cdr3_aa: CASSQDPPKRGGRDTQYF
j_call: TRBJ1-2; clone_size: .; d_call: .; v_call: TRBV9; cdr3_nt: TGTGCCAGCAGCGCACAGGGATTAGCTAACTATGGCTACACCTTC; cdr3_aa: CASSAQGLANYGYTF
j_call: TRBJ1-2; clone_size: .; d_call: .; v_call: TRBV7-9; cdr3_nt: TGTGCCAGCAGGGAAACAGGGAATGGTGGCTACACCTTC; cdr3_aa: CASRETGNGGYTF
j_call: TRBJ2-3; clone_size: .; d_call: .; v_call: TRBV7-2; cdr3_nt: TGTGCCAGCAGCCGAGCCCCTGATACGCAGTATTTT; cdr3_aa: CASSRAPDTQYF
j_call: TRBJ1-3; clone_size: .; d_call: .; v_call: TRBV5-5; cdr3_nt: TGTGCCAGCAGCTTGGCCGAGCAGGGGCCCCAAACCCGCGCCATATATTTT; cdr3_aa: CASSLAEQGPQTRAIYF
j_call: TRBJ2-7; clone_size: .; d_call: .; v_call: TRBV4-1; cdr3_nt: TGCGCCAGCAGCCAAGAAAGAAGGGACGAGCAGTACTTC; cdr3_aa: CASSQERRDEQYF
j_call: TRBJ2-6; clone_size: .; d_call: .; v_call: TRBV29-1; cdr3_nt: TGCAGCGTGGGCGTCGGTAGGGCCAACGTCCTGACTTTC; cdr3_aa: CSVGVGRANVLTF
j_call: TRBJ1-4; clone_size: .; d_call: .; v_call: TRBV10-1; cdr3_nt: TGCGCCAGCAGTCCGGACAGCTACAATGAAAAACTGTTTTTT; cdr3_aa: CASSPDSYNEKLFF
j_call: TRBJ1-6; clone_size: .; d_call: TRBD1; v_call: TRBV12-3/TRBV12-4; cdr3_nt: TGTGCCAGCAGTACGTCAGGGGGTTCACCCCTCCACTTT; cdr3_aa: CASSTSGGSPLHF
j_call: TRBJ2-2; clone_size: once; d_call: .; v_call: TRBV30; cdr3_nt: TGTGCCTGGAGCAAGGGTGTGGACACCGGGGAGCTGTTTTTT; cdr3_aa: CAWSKGVDTGELFF
j_call: TRBJ1-5; clone_size: .; d_call: .; v_call: TRBV27; cdr3_nt: TGTGCCAGCAGTTTAGTTCGGGATCAGCCCCAGCATTTT; cdr3_aa: CASSLVRDQPQHF
j_call: TRBJ2-2; clone_size: once; d_call: TRBD1; v_call: TRBV5-4; cdr3_nt: TGTGCCAGCAAGGGCAGGGGGTTGGGCACCGGGGAGCTGTTTTTT; cdr3_aa: CASKGRGLGTGELFF
j_call: TRBJ1-1; clone_size: .; d_call: TRBD1; v_call: TRBV23-1; cdr3_nt: TGCGCCAGCAGTCAATCGCAGGGGGCGACGAGTAACACTGAAGCTTTCTTT; cdr3_aa: CASSQSQGATSNTEAFF
j_call: TRBJ1-2; clone_size: .; d_call: .; v_call: TRBV6-5; cdr3_nt: TGTGCCAGCAGTTACCAGGGGACGGGCTACACCTTC; cdr3_aa: CASSYQGTGYTF
j_call: TRBJ1-2; clone_size: .; d_call: .; v_call: TRBV3-1/TRBV3-2; cdr3_nt: TGTGCCAGCAGCCTCTTGTCTGGGGGTAACTATGGCTACACCTTC; cdr3_aa: CASSLLSGGNYGYTF
j_call: TRBJ1-4; clone_size: .; d_call: .; v_call: TRBV15; cdr3_nt: TGTGCCACCAGCCTACTTGGAGCAGAGGTCGAAAAACTGTTTTTT; cdr3_aa: CATSLLGAEVEKLFF
j_call: TRBJ2-3; clone_size: .; d_call: .; v_call: TRBV7-3; cdr3_nt: TGTGCCAGCAGCAAGGGATCTTGGACAGATACGCAGTATTTT; cdr3_aa: CASSKGSWTDTQYF
j_call: TRBJ1-5; clone_size: .; d_call: .; v_call: TRBV12-5; cdr3_nt: TGTGCTAGTGGTTTAACAGCAAATCAGCCCCAGCATTTT; cdr3_aa: CASGLTANQPQHF
j_call: TRBJ2-2; clone_size: .; d_call: .; v_call: TRBV5-1; cdr3_nt: TGCGCCAGCAGATTGGGGAGCGGGGAGCTGTTTTTT; cdr3_aa: CASRLGSGELFF
j_call: TRBJ2-3; clone_size: .; d_call: TRBD1; v_call: TRBV19; cdr3_nt: TGTGCCAGTTACCACAGGGGTCTGGATACGCAGTATTTT; cdr3_aa: CASYHRGLDTQYF
j_call: TRBJ2-5; clone_size: .; d_call: .; v_call: TRBV12-3/TRBV12-4; cdr3_nt: TGTGCCAGCAGTTCCCGACAAGGGCAGACCCAGTACTTC; cdr3_aa: CASSSRQGQTQYF
j_call: TRBJ2-5; clone_size: .; d_call: .; v_call: TRBV6-2/TRBV6-3; cdr3_nt: TGTGCCAGCAGTTACTCGAGCGACGGCCAAGAGACCCAGTACTTC; cdr3_aa: CASSYSSDGQETQYF
j_call: TRBJ2-3; clone_size: .; d_call: TRBD1; v_call: TRBV25-1; cdr3_nt: TGTGCCAGCAGACTGACAGGGGAGACAGATACGCAGTATTTT; cdr3_aa: CASRLTGETDTQYF
j_call: TRBJ1-1; clone_size: .; d_call: TRBD1; v_call: TRBV10-1; cdr3_nt: TGCGCTTGGGGACAGGGTAATTGCAACACTGAAGCTTTCTTT; cdr3_aa: CAWGQGNCNTEAFF
j_call: TRBJ2-5; clone_size: .; d_call: .; v_call: TRBV4-1; cdr3_nt: TGCGCCAGCAGCCCCCGGCCCAGGGAGACCCAGTACTTC; cdr3_aa: CASSPRPRETQYF
j_call: TRBJ2-3; clone_size: .; d_call: .; v_call: TRBV24-1; cdr3_nt: TGTGCCACCAGTGATCCGACAGGCACAGATACGCAGTATTTT; cdr3_aa: CATSDPTGTDTQYF
j_call: TRBJ1-4; clone_size: .; d_call: TRBD1; v_call: TRBV7-8; cdr3_nt: TGTGCCAGCAGCCCGCGGACAGGGAGCGAAAAACTGTTTTTT; cdr3_aa: CASSPRTGSEKLFF
j_call: TRBJ1-5; clone_size: .; d_call: .; v_call: TRBV12-5; cdr3_nt: TGTGCTAGTGTCTTGGAGAAGGCAGGGTTGAATAGCAATCAGCCCCAGCATTTT; cdr3_aa: CASVLEKAGLNSNQPQHF
j_call: TRBJ1-1; clone_size: .; d_call: .; v_call: TRBV24-1; cdr3_nt: TGTGCCACCAGTGATTTCGAGGGCACTGAAGCTTTCTTT; cdr3_aa: CATSDFEGTEAFF